The following is a T cell receptor (beta chain) sequence with its context. CDR1 KGHDR and CDR2 SFDVKD come from the germline V gene. The CDR3 runs 15 residues. J lost 7 bases, V lost 3 bases, and 3 bases had no gene match. Enrollment of patients from Seattle took place during active infection, with longitudinal follow-up. The data belong to a study of blood T cell repertoires in COVID-19. Background on the study: Samples came from the United States, Italy and Spain, spanning acute and convalescent COVID-19. Sources were T cells, B-cell-depleted T cells, or PBMCs; the material itself was cDNA or gDNA.

As processed by the authors: Reference gene primer amplification gave estimated nucleated cell counts. TCRdb's copy holds only in-frame clones and misses some; the assay was immunoSEQ multiplex PCR. That table is the source of V, J and clone size, and D and trimming were worked out from the DNA. The sample contains 200,000 to 250,000 clones, approximately 90% of which appear only once. The source of this sequence is a man aged 30 to 39 with COVID-19, enrolled during active disease. The rearrangement uses TRBV24-1 and TRBJ2-1, with 12 positions matching TRBD2. The sample taken for sequencing was peripheral blood. DNA of the CDR3: TGTGCCACCAGTGATCCTAGCGGGGGGGCAAATGAGCAGTTCTTC. This gives the protein CATSDPSGGANEQFF.